The table lists the clone carrying this T cell receptor (beta chain) with a few counts. Trimming shortened V by 5 bases and J by 1 base, and 11 bases separated the two germline ends. There are 14 residues in the CDR3. Per the germline V gene, CDR1 is LNHDA and CDR2 is SQIVND (reference sequence). TCRdb re-called the PCR reads through MiXCR, storing one row per CDR3 protein. Here the sample spans hundreds of thousands of distinct CDR3 sequences, about 25% being singletons. This entry belongs to a study of molecular identifiers for immune sequencing clone quantification. Material for sequencing was naive CD8+ T cells from blood, with Jurkat cell RNA spiked in. Subset specified: FACS-sorted CD8+CD4-CCR7+CD45RA+ naive T cells. The clonotype comes from a human donor in good health. Some libraries in this study had Jurkat cell RNA spiked in. This chain links TRBV19 with TRBJ1-2; D is perhaps TRBD1 (5 bases). CDR3 loop: CASSGETVNYGYTF. The CDR3 nucleotides are TGTGCCAGTAGTGGGGAGACAGTTAACTATGGCTACACCTTC.